This is a list of T cell receptor beta chains from one sample in a study of CD8+CD57+ T cells in acquired aplastic anemia. Each CDR3 protein is one row after TCRdb ran MiXCR on the reads. Here the sample spans 150,000 to 200,000 distinct CDR3 sequences, around 48% being singletons. Material for sequencing was sorted CD4+, CD8+, or CD8+CD57+ T cells (not recorded which) from PBMCs. Source of these receptors: a human donor with aplastic anemia. CDR3s include the opening cysteine and the closing phenylalanine or tryptophan.

>TRBJ1-2|TRBV20-1
CSASSPGNGYGYTF
>TRBJ1-1|TRBV5-1
CASSGGRMGAEAFF
>TRBJ2-6|TRBV11-1
CASSLAGQGAPPFSGANVLTF
>TRBJ2-3|TRBV2
CASTVSGNTDTQYF
>TRBJ2-5|TRBV4-1
CASSHPRQGLERTQYF
>TRBJ2-3|TRBV12-3/TRBV12-4
CASSYTGGTDTQYF
>TRBJ2-7|TRBV4-2
CASSQDRAGGPDEQYF
>TRBJ2-7|TRBV10-3
CAISESMALYEQYF
>TRBJ2-2|TRBV2
CASSLGTGDTGELFF
>TRBJ2-2|TRBV3-1
CASSQGHRANTGELFF
>TRBJ2-7|TRBV14
CASSQDLTTGAKPKYEQYF
>TRBJ2-2|TRBV18
CASSPGEGGYTGELFF
>TRBJ1-2|TRBV9
CASSVDRANYGYTF